This TCR beta chain was captured by sequencing in a study of blood T cells in healthy people across ages. Germline values: CDR1 LGHDT, CDR2 YNNKEL (reference sequence). The CDR3 totals 13 residues. The ends were cut back, 5 bases at V and 4 bases at J, with 8 bases in the middle. The amount of total RNA extracted per sample was at least 5 micrograms. A second about 6 to 12 cycle PCR used barcoded and J-beta primers. Each cDNA molecule received a tag from a template-switch adaptor that had 12 random nucleotides. Every individual sample yielded 3 million or more paired-end reads (each containing CDR3). TCRdb re-called the 5' RACE reads with MiXCR, one entry per CDR3 protein. The sample includes some 690,000 distinct CDR3 sequences, over 20% of them seen just once.

The clonotype was recovered from a man aged 65-85 years in good health. Source material: blood. The rearrangement links TRBV3-1 to TRBJ1-4; D ambiguous. DNA for the CDR3: TGTGCCAGCAGCGAGGGAATTAATGAAAAACTGTTTTTT. It translates to CASSEGINEKLFF.